The T cell receptor (beta chain) described here comes from a study of T-cell reconstitution after alpha-beta-depleted transplantation in children. This clonotype was observed at least ten times. The antigen is not known. Trimming cost V 3 bases and J 6 bases, with 18 bases left between them. The CDR3 contains 15 residues. Per the germline V gene, CDR1 is MDHEN and CDR2 is SYDVKM. During its preparation, the TCRbeta library received unique molecular identifiers. MiXCR, applied by TCRdb to the PCR reads, yields one record per CDR3 protein. In the table there are about 260,000 distinct CDR3 sequences, around a tenth of which are singletons. Findings and limits, study-wide: Alpha-beta T cells present about two months after transplant were reported to originate from several hundred expanded graft clones. From surviving recipient T cells and thymic progenitors came the high day-60 TCRbeta diversity observed in some patients.

The receptor's source is a male patient aged 2 to 9 who had a stem cell transplant for chronic granulomatous disease, so the T cells may come from the graft donor. This chain joins TRBV28 and TRBJ2-7; D possibly matches TRBD1 or TRBD2 (6 bases each). The sample in question was peripheral blood, obtained 180 days after TCRalphabeta/CD19-depleted stem cell transplant. The CDR3 DNA follows: TGTGCCAGCAGTTTGTCGTCCAGGGGAGGATCCGAGCAGTACTTC. Translating gives CASSLSSRGGSEQYF.